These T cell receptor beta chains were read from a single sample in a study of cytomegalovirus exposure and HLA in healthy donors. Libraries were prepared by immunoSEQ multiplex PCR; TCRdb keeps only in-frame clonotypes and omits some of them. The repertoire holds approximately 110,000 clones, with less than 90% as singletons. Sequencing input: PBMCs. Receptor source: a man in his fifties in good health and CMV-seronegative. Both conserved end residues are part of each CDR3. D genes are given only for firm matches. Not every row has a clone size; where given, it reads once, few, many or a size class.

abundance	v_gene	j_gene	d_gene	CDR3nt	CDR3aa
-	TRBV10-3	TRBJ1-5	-	TGTGCCATCAGTGATAACGGACAGTCTCCTGATCAGCCCCAGCATTTT	CAISDNGQSPDQPQHF
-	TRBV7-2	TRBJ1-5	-	TGTGCCAGCAGCTTAGTTGGGGACATTAGCAATCAGCCCCAGCATTTT	CASSLVGDISNQPQHF
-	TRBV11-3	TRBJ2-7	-	TGTGCCAGCAGCCCGGGACAAGGCTACGAGCAGTACTTC	CASSPGQGYEQYF
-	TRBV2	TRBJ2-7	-	TGTGCCAGCTTGGACCGGGGTATAGGCTACGAGCAGTACTTC	CASLDRGIGYEQYF
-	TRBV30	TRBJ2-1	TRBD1	TGTGCCTGGAGTACCGGGACAGGGTGGGACCATGAGCAGTTCTTC	CAWSTGTGWDHEQFF
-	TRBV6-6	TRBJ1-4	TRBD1	TGTGCCAGCAGTTACCCAGGGGGCTCTAATGAAAAACTGTTTTTT	CASSYPGGSNEKLFF
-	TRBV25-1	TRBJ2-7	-	TGTGCCAGCAGTGATCCCTCTAGAGAGCAGTACTTC	CASSDPSREQYF
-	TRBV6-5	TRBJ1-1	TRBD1	TGTGCCAGCAAAGAGCAGGGGGTGAACACTGAAGCTTTCTTT	CASKEQGVNTEAFF
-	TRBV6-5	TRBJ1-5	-	TGTGCCAGCAGCCGAGAATATAGCAATCAGCCCCAGCATTTT	CASSREYSNQPQHF
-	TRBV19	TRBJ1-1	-	TGTGCCAGTAGTATAGGGCTCCTAGCGAACACTGAAGCTTTCTTT	CASSIGLLANTEAFF
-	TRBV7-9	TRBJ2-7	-	TGTGCCAGCAGCTTAGCGGACCGACGAGTTGGGGGCAGATCCTACGAGCAGTACTTC	CASSLADRRVGGRSYEQYF
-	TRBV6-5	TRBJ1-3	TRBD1	TGTGCCAGCAGTACCGGGACAGCAAACACCATATATTTT	CASSTGTANTIYF
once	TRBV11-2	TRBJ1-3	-	TGTGCCAGCAGCTTCGGAGAATTCGCTGGAAACACCATATATTTT	CASSFGEFAGNTIYF
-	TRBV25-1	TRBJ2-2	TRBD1	TGTGCCAGCAGTGATCCTAGGACAGGGATCACCGGGGAGCTGTTTTTT	CASSDPRTGITGELFF
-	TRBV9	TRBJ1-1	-	TGTGCCAGCAGCCCCCGGGGGGACCGAGACGCCGACACTGAAGCTTTCTTT	CASSPRGDRDADTEAFF
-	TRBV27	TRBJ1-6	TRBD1	TGTGCCAGCAGTCCGCCGGGGACAGGGCCTAATTCACCCCTCCACTTT	CASSPPGTGPNSPLHF
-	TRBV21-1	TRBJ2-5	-	TGTGCCAGCAGCATACTAGCGGGAAAAGAGACCCAGTACTTC	CASSILAGKETQYF
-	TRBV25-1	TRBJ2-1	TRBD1	TGTGCCAGCAGCAGACAGGGACATTCCTACAATGAGCAGTTCTTC	CASSRQGHSYNEQFF
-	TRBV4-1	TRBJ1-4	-	TGCGCCAGCAGCCAAGATTGGGGGCAGACTAATGAAAAACTGTTTTTT	CASSQDWGQTNEKLFF
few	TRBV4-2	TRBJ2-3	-	TGTGCCAGCAGCCAAGGGTCTAGTGAAGATACGCAGTATTTT	CASSQGSSEDTQYF
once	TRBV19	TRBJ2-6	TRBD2	TGTGCCAGTACTAGCGGTGGGGCCAACGTCCTGACTTTC	CASTSGGANVLTF
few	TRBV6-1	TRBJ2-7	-	TGTGCCAGCAGCTCCGGATCGGGCTACGAGCAGTACTTC	CASSSGSGYEQYF
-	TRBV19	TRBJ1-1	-	TGTGCCAGTAGTGGCAGGAACACTGAAGCTTTCTTT	CASSGRNTEAFF
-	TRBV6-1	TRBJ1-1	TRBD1	TGTGCCAGCAGTGAAGGTGGTGGGACAGGGAGGGCTTTCTTT	CASSEGGGTGRAFF
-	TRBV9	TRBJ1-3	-	TGTGCCAGCAGCGTAGGGGACATTGGAAACACCATATATTTT	CASSVGDIGNTIYF
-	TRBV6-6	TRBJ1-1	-	TGTGCCAGCAGTTACGGGGGCAGCCCAGAAGCTTTCTTT	CASSYGGSPEAFF
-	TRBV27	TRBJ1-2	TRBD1	TGTGCCAGCAGAACAGGGGCAGAAGGCTACACCTTC	CASRTGAEGYTF
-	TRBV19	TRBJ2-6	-	TGTGCCAGTAGTATAGCGAGGGACTCTGGGGCCAACGTCCTGACTTTC	CASSIARDSGANVLTF
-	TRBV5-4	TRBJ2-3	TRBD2	TGTGCCAGCAGCTTTGGTAGCGGGAGCACAGATACGCAGTATTTT	CASSFGSGSTDTQYF
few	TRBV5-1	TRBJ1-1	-	TGCGCCAGCAACGAGGATCTGAACACTGAAGCTTTCTTT	CASNEDLNTEAFF
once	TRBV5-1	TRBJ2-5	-	TGCGCCAGCAGCTTGGTGGGGGACAATCAAGAGACCCAGTACTTC	CASSLVGDNQETQYF
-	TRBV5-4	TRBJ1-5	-	TGTGCCAGCAGCTTGAATGGCCCCAATCAGCCCCAGCATTTT	CASSLNGPNQPQHF
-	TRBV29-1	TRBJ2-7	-	TGCAGCGTTGGATATAGCTCCTACGAGCAGTACTTC	CSVGYSSYEQYF
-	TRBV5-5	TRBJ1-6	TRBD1	TGTGCCAGCAGCTTAACAGGGGCCTCCTATAATTCACCCCTCCACTTT	CASSLTGASYNSPLHF
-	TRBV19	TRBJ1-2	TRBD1	TGTGCCAGTAGTCCCGACAGGGGGCCCCACGGGGGCTACACCTTC	CASSPDRGPHGGYTF
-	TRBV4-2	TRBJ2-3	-	TGTGCCAGCAGCCAAGACAGGTGGGATACGCAGTATTTT	CASSQDRWDTQYF
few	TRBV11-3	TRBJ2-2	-	TGTGCCAGCAGCTTAGAGCACAGGCCCACCGGGGAGCTGTTTTTT	CASSLEHRPTGELFF
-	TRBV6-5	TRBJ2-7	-	TGTGCCAGCAGTGGGGGGGGACATGGCTACGAGCAGTACTTC	CASSGGGHGYEQYF
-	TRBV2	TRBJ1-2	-	TGTGCCAGCAGAGAATACCCCAGGGTGGGGAATCGAGGCTACACCTTC	CASREYPRVGNRGYTF
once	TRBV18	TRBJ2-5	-	TGTGCCAGCTCACCACCGGGCAGGTTTGAGACCCAGTACTTC	CASSPPGRFETQYF
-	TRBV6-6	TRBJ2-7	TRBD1	TGTGCCAGCAGGACAGGGGGCCACGAGCAGTACTTC	CASRTGGHEQYF
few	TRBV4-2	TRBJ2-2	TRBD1	TGTGCCAGCAGCCAGACAGGGGCCGGGGAGCTGTTTTTT	CASSQTGAGELFF
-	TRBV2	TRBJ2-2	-	TGTGCCACCCACCCCGGAGGGTGGAACACCGGGGAGCTGTTTTTT	CATHPGGWNTGELFF
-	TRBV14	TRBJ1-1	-	TGTGCCAGCAGCCAACTGGGCCTGAGACGTCGCACTGAAGCTTTCTTT	CASSQLGLRRRTEAFF
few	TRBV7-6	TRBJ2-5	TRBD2	TGTGCCAGCAGCCCGGGGACTAGCGGCCTCCAAGAGACCCAGTACTTC	CASSPGTSGLQETQYF
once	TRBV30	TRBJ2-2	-	TGTGCCTGGAGTGTAAAAGGGGATATGCCCGGGGAGCTGTTTTTT	CAWSVKGDMPGELFF
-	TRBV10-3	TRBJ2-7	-	TGTGCCAGCACGGGAGACGGGTACGAGCAGTACTTC	CASTGDGYEQYF
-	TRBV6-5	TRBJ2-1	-	TGTGCCAGCAGTTATCAAGGGCTAGCAGACAATGAGCAGTTCTTC	CASSYQGLADNEQFF
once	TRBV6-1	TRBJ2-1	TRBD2	TGTGCCAGCAGTGAAGGGGGGGGGTACTACAATGAGCAGTTCTTC	CASSEGGGYYNEQFF
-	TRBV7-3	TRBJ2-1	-	TGTGCCAGCAGCTTAACTGGAACTCTAGCGACCTACAATGAGCAGTTCTTC	CASSLTGTLATYNEQFF
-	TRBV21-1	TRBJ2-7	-	TGTGCCAGCAGCAAATCGGGGGAGGAATACTCCTACGAGCAGTACTTC	CASSKSGEEYSYEQYF
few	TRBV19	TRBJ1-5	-	TGTGCCAGTAGACGAGGGGGAAGGAGCAATCAGCCCCAGCATTTT	CASRRGGRSNQPQHF
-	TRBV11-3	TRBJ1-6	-	TGTGCCAGCAGCTTAGACCGGGAATCACCCCTCCACTTT	CASSLDRESPLHF
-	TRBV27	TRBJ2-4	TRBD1	TGTGCCAGCAGCCGCCGCGCGACAGGGGGGGACATTCAGTACTTC	CASSRRATGGDIQYF